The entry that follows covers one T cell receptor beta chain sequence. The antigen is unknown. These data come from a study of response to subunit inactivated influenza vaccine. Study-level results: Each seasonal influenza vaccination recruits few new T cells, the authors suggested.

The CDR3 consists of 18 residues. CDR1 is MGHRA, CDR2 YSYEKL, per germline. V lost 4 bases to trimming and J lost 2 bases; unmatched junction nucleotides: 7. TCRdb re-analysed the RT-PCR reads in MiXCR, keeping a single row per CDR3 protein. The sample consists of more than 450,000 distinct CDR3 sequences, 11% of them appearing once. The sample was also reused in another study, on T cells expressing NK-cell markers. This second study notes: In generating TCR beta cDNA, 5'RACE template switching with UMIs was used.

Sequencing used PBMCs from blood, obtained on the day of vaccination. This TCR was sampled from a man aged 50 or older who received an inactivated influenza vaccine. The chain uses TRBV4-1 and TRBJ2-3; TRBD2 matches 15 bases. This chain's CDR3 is CASSPGTSGGTTTDTQYF. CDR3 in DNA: TGCGCCAGCAGCCCCGGGACTAGCGGGGGGACCACCACAGATACGCAGTATTTT.